This TCR beta chain emerged from a study of Tregs in tolerant kidney transplant recipients. The study's findings and limits: For some patients, primers changed over time, blocking nucleotide-level comparison. Expanding Tregs on activated donor B cells appeared to best identify donor-specific TCRbeta clones.

Here immunoSEQ multiplex PCR was the method, and the copy in TCRdb shows in-frame clones only, minus some. Altogether about 81,000 clones are present, about 91% being singletons, with the ten largest covering around 1.6%. About this clone itself: The target antigen is unknown.

Related graft donors supplied nonmyeloablative bone marrow transplants, and mixed chimerism was transient. Unstimulated regulatory T cells (CD4+CD25+CD127-), CD4+CD25- non-regulatory cells, CD4 and CD8 cells were FACS-sorted from thawed PBMCs. Germline V CDR1 and CDR2: LGHNT, FRNRAP. This CDR3 contains 13 residues. V shed 2 bases and J 6 bases; nucleotides not matched to a gene: 2. The sequence came from a human patient who received a combined kidney and bone marrow transplant. Some of the T cells may derive from the graft donor. This specimen consisted of CD4+ T cells from blood (PBMCs), obtained 24 months after the transplant. The chain joins TRBV12-5 to TRBJ2-5, with TRBD1 identical over 8 bases. The CDR3 region is CASGLTGGKTQYF. DNA of the CDR3: TGTGCTAGTGGTTTGACAGGGGGGAAGACCCAGTACTTC. Full variable domain (missing parts from reference TRBV12-5 and TRBJ2-5): DARVTQTPRHKVTEMGQEVTMRCQPILGHNTVFWYRQTMMQGLELLAYFRNRAPLDDSGMPKDRFSAEMPDATLATLKIQPSEPRDSAVYFCASGLTGGKTQYFGPGTRLLVL.